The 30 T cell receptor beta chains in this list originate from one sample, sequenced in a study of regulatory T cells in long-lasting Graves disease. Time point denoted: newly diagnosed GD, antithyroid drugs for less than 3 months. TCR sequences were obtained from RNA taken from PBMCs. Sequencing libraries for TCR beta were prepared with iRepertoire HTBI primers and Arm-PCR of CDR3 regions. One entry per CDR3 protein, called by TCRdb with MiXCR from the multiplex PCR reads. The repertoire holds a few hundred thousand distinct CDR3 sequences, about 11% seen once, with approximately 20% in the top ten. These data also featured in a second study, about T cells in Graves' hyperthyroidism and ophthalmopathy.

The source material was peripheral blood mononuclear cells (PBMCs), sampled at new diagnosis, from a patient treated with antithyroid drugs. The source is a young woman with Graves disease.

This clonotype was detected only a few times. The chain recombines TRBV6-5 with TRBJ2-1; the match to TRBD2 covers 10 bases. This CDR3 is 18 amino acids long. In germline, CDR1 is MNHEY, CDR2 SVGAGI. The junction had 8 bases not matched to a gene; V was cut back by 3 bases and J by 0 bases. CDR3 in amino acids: CASSYIRPSGGSYNEQFF. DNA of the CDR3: TGTGCCAGCAGTTATATTCGGCCTAGCGGGGGCTCCTACAATGAGCAGTTCTTC.

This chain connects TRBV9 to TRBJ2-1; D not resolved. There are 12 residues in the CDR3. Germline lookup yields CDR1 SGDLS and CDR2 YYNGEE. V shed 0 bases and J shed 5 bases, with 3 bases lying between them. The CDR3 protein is CASSVEHNEQFF. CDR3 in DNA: TGTGCCAGCAGCGTAGAACACAATGAGCAGTTCTTC.

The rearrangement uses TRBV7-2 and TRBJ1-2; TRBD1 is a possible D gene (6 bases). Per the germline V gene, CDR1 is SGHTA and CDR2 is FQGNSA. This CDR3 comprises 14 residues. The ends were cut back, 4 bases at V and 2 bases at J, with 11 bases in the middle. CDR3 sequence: CASSSLTGNYGYTF. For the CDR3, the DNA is TGTGCCAGCAGCTCCCTGACAGGAAACTATGGCTACACCTTC.

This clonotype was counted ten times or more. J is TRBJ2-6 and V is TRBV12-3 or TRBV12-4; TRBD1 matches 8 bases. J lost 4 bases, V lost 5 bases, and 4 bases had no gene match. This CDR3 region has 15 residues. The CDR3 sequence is CASSQGAWGANVLTF. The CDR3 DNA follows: TGTGCCAGCAGTCAGGGGGCGTGGGGGGCCAACGTCCTGACTTTC.

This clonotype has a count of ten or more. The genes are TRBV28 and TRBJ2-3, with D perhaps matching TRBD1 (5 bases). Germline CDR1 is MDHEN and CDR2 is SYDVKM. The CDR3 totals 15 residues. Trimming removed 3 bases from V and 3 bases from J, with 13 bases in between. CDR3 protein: CASSFPGQGTDTQYF. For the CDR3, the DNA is TGTGCCAGCAGTTTCCCAGGGCAAGGGACAGATACGCAGTATTTT.

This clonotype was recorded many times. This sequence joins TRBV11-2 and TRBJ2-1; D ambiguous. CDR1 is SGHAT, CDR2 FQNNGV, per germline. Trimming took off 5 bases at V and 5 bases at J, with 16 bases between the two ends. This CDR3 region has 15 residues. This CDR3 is CASSGARVSHNEQFF. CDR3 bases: TGTGCCAGCAGCGGAGCAAGGGTGAGCCACAATGAGCAGTTCTTC.

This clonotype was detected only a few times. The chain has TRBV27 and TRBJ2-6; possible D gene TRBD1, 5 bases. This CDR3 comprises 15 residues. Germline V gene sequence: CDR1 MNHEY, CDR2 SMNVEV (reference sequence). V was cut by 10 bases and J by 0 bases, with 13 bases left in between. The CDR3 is CATYQGDSGANVLTF. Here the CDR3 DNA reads TGTGCCACCTACCAAGGGGACTCTGGGGCCAACGTCCTGACTTTC.

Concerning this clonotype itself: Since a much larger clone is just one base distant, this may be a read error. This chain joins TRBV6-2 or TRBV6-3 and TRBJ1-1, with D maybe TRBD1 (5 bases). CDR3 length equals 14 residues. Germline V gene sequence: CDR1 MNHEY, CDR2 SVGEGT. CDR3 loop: CAGSYSIRGTEAFF. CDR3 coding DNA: TGTGCCGGCAGTTACTCTATTAGGGGCACTGAAGCTTTCTTT.

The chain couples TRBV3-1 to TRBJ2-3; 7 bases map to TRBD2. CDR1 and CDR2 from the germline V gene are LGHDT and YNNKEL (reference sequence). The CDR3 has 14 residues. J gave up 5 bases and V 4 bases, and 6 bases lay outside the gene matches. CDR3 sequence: CASSRTSRGDTQYF. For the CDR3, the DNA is TGTGCCAGCAGCCGGACTAGTCGCGGAGATACGCAGTATTTT.

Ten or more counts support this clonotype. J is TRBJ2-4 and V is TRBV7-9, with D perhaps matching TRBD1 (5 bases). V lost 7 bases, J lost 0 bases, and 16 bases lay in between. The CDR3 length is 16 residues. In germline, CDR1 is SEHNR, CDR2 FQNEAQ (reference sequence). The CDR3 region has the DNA TGTGCCAGCACCACGACAGAGCCTCTAGCCAAAAACATTCAGTACTTC. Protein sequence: CASTTTEPLAKNIQYF.

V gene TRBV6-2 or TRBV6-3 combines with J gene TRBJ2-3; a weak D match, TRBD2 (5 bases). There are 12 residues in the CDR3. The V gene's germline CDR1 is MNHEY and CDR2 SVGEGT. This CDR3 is CASTSVTDTQYF. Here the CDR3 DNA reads TGTGCTAGTACTAGTGTCACAGATACGCAGTATTTT.

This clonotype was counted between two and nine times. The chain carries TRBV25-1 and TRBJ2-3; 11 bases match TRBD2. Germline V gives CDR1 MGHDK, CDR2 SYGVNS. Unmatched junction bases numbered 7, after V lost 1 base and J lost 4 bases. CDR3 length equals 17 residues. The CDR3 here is CASSEWGGSGGADTQYF. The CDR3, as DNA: TGTGCCAGCAGTGAATGGGGTGGTAGCGGGGGGGCAGATACGCAGTATTTT. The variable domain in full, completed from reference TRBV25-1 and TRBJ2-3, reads EADIYQTPRYLVIGTGKKITLECSQTMGHDKMYWYQQDPGMELHLIHYSYGVNSTEKGDLSSESTVSRIRTEHFPLTLESARPSHTSQYLCASSEWGGSGGADTQYFGPGTRLTVL.

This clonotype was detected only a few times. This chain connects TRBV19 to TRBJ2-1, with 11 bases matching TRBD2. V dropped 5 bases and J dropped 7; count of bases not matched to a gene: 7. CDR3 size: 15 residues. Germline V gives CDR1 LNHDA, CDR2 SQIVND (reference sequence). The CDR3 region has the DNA TGTGCCAGTAGTGTAGCGGGGGGGTTGGGTAATGAGCAGTTCTTC. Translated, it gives CASSVAGGLGNEQFF.

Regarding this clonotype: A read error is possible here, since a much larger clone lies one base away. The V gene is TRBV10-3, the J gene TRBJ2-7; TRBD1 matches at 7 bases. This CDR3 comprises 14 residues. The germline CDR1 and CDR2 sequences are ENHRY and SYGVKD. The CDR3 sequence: CAISDDRVSYEQCF. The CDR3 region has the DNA TGTGCCATCAGTGATGACAGGGTTTCCTACGAGCAGTGCTTC.

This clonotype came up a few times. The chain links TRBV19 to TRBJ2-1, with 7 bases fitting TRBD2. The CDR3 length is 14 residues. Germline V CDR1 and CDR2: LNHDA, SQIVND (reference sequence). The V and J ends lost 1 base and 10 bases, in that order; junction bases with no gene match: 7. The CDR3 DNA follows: TGTGCCAGTAGTATAGCTAGCGGCCTTCACGAGCAGTTCTTC. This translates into CASSIASGLHEQFF.

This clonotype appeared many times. The CDR3, as DNA: TGTGCCAGCAGCTTGGGACAGGGGGTTCTCGGAGCTTTCTTT. Its translation: CASSLGQGVLGAFF. This sequence joins TRBV7-2 and TRBJ1-1; 11 bases are shared with TRBD1. The CDR3 is 14 amino acids. Trimming cost V 3 bases and J 10 bases; bases outside gene matches: 7. Germline CDR1 and CDR2: SGHTA and FQGNSA. Filled out from reference TRBV7-2 and TRBJ1-1, the complete variable domain reads GAGVSQSPSNKVTEKGKDVELRCDPISGHTALYWYRQSLGQGLEFLIYFQGNSAPDKSGLPSDRFSAERTGGSVSTLTIQRTQQEDSAVYLCASSLGQGVLGAFFGQGTRLTVV.

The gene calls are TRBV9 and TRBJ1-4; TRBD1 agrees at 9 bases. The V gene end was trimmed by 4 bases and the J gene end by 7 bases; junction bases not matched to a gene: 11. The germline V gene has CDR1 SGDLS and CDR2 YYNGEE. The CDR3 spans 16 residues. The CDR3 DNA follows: TGTGCCAGCAGCCCAGAGCCGATGGACAGGGGTGAAAAACTGTTTTTT. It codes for CASSPEPMDRGEKLFF.

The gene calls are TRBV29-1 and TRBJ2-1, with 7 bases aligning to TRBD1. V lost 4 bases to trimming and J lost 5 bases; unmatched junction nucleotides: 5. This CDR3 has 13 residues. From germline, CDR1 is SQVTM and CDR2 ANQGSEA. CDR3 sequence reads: CSVATGLDNEQFF. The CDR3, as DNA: TGCAGCGTTGCGACAGGGTTGGACAATGAGCAGTTCTTC.

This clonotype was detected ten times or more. The CDR3 DNA sequence: TGTGCCAGCAGCACGGTAGCGGGAGAATCGGGGGAGCAGTACTTC. It yields the protein CASSTVAGESGEQYF. The genes are TRBV7-6 and TRBJ2-7; TRBD2 matches 9 bases. In germline, CDR1 is SGHVS, CDR2 FNYEAQ. The CDR3 length is 15 residues. J was trimmed by 7 bases and V by 5 bases; bases with no gene match: 12.

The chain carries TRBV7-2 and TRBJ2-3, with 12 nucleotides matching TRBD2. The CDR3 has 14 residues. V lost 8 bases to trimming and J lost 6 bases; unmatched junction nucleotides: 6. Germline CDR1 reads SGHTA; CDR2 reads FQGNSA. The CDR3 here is CASVLAGGRDTQYF. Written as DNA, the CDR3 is TGTGCCAGCGTACTAGCGGGAGGTCGGGATACGCAGTATTTT.

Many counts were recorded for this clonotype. CDR3 amino acids: CATSDQPGDTQYF. The CDR3 DNA follows: TGTGCCACCAGTGACCAGCCCGGGGATACGCAGTATTTT. V gene TRBV24-1 combines with J gene TRBJ2-3; unclear D gene. Germline CDR1 KGHDR, CDR2 SFDVKD. CDR3 length equals 13 residues. Trimming pared 4 bases from V and 6 bases from J, leaving 10 bases between.

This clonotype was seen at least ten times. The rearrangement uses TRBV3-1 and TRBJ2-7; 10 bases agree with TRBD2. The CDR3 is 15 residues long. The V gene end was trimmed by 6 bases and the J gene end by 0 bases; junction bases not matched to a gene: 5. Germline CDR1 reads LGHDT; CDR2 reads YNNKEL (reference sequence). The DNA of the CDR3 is TGTGCCAGCAGTCTCAGGACTAGCGGCTCCTACGAGCAGTACTTC. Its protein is CASSLRTSGSYEQYF.

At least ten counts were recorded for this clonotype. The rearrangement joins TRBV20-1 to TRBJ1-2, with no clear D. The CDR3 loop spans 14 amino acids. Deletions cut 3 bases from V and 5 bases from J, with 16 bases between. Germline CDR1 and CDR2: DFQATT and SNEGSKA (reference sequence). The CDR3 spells CSARAGEDPYGYTF. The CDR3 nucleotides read TGCAGTGCTAGGGCTGGTGAGGACCCGTATGGCTACACCTTC.

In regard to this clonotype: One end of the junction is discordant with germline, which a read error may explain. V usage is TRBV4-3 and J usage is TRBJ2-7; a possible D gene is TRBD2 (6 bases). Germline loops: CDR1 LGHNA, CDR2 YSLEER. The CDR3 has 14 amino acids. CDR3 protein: CASSQDRASADLSF. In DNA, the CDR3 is TGCGCCAGCAGCCAAGATAGGGCTAGCGCCGACCTTAGCTTC.

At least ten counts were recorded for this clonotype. CDR3 residues: CASSLYGTVNRGATNEKLFF. The CDR3 DNA reads TGTGCCAGCAGTTTATACGGGACCGTAAATAGGGGTGCAACTAATGAAAAACTGTTTTTT. The chain carries TRBV27 and TRBJ1-4; D may be TRBD1 (5 bases). The CDR3 has 20 residues. Germline CDR1 and CDR2: MNHEY and SMNVEV (reference sequence). The ends were cut back, 1 base at V and 0 bases at J, with 21 bases in the middle.

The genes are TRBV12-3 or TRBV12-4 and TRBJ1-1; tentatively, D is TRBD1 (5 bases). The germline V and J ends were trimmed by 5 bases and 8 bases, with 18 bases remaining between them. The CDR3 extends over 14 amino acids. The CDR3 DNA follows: TGTGCCAGCAGTCTCTCCCCAGGGTTCTCCGAAGCTTTCTTT. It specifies CASSLSPGFSEAFF.

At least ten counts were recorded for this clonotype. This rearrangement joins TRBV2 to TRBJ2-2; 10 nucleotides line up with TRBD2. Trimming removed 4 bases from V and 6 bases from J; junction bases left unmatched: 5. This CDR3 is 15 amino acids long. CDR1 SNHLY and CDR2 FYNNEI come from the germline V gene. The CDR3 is CASSVQRGGAGELFF. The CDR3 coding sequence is TGTGCCAGCAGTGTACAGCGGGGGGGCGCCGGGGAGCTGTTTTTT.

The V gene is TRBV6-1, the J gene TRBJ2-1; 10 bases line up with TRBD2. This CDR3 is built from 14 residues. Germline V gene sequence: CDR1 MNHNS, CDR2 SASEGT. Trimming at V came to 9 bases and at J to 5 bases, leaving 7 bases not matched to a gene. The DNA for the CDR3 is TGTGCCAGTACCGGGACTAGCGACCACAATGAGCAGTTCTTC. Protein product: CASTGTSDHNEQFF.

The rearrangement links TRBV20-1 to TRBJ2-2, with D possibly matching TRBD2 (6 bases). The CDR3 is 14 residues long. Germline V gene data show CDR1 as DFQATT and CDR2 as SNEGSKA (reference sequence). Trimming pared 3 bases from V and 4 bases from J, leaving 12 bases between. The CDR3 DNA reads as TGCAGTGCTAGTACGGGAGTGCGCACCGGGGAGCTGTTTTTT. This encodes CSASTGVRTGELFF.

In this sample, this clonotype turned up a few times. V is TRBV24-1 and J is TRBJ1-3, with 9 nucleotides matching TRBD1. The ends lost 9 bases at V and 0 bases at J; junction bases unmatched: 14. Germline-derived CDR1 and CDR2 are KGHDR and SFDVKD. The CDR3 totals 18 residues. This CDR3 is CATCRPGQGENSGNTIYF. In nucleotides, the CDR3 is TGTGCCACCTGCCGACCGGGACAGGGAGAGAACTCTGGAAACACCATATATTTT.